Here is one T cell receptor beta chain with its context. This CDR3 has 15 residues. The germline V gene encodes CDR1 SEHNR and CDR2 FQNEAQ (reference sequence). Trimming shortened V by 5 bases and J by 5 bases, and 18 bases separated the two germline ends. This specimen belongs to a study of blood T cell repertoires in COVID-19. Study at large: COVID-19 samples, acute and convalescent, were from the United States, Italy and Spain.

Using immunoSEQ multiplex PCR, the repertoire was profiled, and TCRdb retains in-frame clones only, with some absent. The top ten clones hold over 1.3% of a sample with fewer than 300,000 clones, around 84% of them seen once. The V and J genes are TRBV7-9 and TRBJ2-5; D might be TRBD1 (6 bases). The source of this sequence is a human donor with COVID-19, enrolled during active disease. The donor label of this sample is uncertain. Specimen: peripheral blood. CDR3 sequence reads: CASSPRQEEGETQYF. CDR3 DNA sequence: TGTGCCAGCAGCCCCAGACAGGAAGAAGGGGAGACCCAGTACTTC.